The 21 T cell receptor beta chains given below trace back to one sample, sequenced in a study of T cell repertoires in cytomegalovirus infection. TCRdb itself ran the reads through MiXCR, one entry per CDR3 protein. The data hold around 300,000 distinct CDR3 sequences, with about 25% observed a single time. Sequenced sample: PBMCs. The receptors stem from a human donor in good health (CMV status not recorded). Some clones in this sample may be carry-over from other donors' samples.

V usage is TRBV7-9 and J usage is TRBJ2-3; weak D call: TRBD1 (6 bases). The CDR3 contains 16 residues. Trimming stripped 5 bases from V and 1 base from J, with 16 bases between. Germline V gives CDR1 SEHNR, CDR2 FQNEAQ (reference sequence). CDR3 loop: CASSRREQGGTDTQYF. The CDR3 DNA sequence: TGTGCCAGCAGCCGCCGGGAACAGGGTGGCACAGATACGCAGTATTTT.

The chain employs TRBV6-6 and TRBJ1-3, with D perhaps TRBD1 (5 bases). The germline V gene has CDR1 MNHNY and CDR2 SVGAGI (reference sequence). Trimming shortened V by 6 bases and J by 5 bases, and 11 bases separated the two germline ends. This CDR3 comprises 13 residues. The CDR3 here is CASSTGARNTIYF. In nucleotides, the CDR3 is TGTGCCAGCAGCACTGGGGCGCGAAACACCATATATTTT.

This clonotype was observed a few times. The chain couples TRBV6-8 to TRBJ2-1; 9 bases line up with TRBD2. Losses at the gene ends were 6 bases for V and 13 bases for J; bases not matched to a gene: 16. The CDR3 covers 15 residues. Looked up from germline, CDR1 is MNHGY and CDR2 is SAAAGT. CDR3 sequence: CASSNPSSGGLDQFF. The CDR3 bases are TGTGCCAGCAGCAACCCATCAAGCGGGGGGCTTGATCAGTTCTTC.

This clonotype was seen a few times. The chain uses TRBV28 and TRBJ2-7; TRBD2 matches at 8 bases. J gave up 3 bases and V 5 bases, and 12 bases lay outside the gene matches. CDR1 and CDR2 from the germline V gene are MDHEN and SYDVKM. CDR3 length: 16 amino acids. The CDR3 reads CASSRPGASGRYEQYF. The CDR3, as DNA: TGTGCCAGCAGTCGCCCGGGGGCTAGCGGGCGCTACGAGCAGTACTTC.

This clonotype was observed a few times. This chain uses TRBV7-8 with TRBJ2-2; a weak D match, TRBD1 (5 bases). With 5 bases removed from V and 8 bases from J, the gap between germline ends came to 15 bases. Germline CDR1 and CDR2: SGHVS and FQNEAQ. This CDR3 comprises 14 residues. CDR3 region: CASSKGVGLGELFF. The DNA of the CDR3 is TGTGCCAGCAGCAAAGGCGTGGGGCTGGGGGAGCTGTTTTTT.

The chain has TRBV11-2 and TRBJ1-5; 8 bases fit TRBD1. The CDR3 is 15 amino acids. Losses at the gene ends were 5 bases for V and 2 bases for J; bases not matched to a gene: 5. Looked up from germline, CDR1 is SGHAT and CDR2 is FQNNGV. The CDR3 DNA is TGTGCCAGCAGCGCCGCAGGGGGCGGCAATCAGCCCCAGCATTTT. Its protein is CASSAAGGGNQPQHF.

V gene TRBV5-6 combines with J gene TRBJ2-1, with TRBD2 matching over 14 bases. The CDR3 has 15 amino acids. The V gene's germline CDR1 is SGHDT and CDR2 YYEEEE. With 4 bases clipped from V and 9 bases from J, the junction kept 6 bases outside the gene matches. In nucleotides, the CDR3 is TGTGCCAGCAGCCGGGGGACTAGCGGGGGAAGTGAGCAGTTCTTC. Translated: CASSRGTSGGSEQFF.

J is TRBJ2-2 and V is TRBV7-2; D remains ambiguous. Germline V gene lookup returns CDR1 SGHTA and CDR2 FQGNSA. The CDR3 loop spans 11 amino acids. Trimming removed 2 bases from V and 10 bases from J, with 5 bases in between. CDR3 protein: CASSLSVELFF. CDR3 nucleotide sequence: TGTGCCAGCAGCTTATCAGTGGAGCTGTTTTTT.

CDR3 nucleotides: TGTGCCAGCAGCTTAAAACAGAAAGCCTACGAGCAGTACGTC. Residues: CASSLKQKAYEQYV. This chain uses TRBV7-4 with TRBJ2-7, with D hard to call. V gave up 2 bases and J gave up 2 bases, with 10 bases separating them. This CDR3 contains 14 residues. CDR1 SGHVT and CDR2 SQSDAQ come from the germline V gene.

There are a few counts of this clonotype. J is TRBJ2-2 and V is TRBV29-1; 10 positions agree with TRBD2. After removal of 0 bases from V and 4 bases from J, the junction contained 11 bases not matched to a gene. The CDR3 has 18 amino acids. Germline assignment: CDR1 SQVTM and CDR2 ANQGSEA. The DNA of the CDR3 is TGCAGCGTTGAAGATCGTCAGCGGGGGGGGCCCGTCACCGGGGAGCTGTTTTTT. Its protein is CSVEDRQRGGPVTGELFF.

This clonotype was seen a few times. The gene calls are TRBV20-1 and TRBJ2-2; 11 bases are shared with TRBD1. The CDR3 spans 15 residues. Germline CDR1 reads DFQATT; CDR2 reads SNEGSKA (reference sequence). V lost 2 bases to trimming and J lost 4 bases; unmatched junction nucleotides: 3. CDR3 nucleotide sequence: TGCAGTGCTAGACGGACAGGGGGCACCACCGGGGAGCTGTTTTTT. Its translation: CSARRTGGTTGELFF.

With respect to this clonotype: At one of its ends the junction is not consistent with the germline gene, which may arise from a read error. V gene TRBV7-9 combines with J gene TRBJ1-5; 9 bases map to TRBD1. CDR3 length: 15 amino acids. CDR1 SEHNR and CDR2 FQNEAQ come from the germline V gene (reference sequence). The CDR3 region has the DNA TGTGCCAGCAGCTTGGATGACAGGGGGAATCCGCCCCAGCATTTT. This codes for CASSLDDRGNPPQHF. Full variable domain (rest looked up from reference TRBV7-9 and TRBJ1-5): DTGVSQNPRHKITKRGQNVTFRCDPISEHNRLYWYRQTLGQGPEFLTYFQNEAQLEKSRLLSDRFSAERPKGSFSTLEIQRTEQGDSAMYLCASSLDDRGNPPQHFGDGTRLSIL.

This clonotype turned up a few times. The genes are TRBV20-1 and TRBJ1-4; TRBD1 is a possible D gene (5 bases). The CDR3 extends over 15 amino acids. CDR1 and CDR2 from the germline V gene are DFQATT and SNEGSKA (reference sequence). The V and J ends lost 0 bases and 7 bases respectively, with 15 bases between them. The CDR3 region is CSARDQGHLSEKLFF. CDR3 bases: TGCAGTGCTAGAGATCAGGGTCACCTTTCTGAAAAACTGTTTTTT.

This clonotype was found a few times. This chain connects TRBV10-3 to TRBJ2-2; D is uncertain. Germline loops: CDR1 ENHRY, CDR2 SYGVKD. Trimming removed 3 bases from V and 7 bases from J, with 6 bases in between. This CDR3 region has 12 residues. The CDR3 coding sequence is TGTGCCATCAGTGACGGTGTCGGGGAGCTGTTTTTT. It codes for CAISDGVGELFF.

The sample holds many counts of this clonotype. The DNA for the CDR3 is TGTGCCAGCAGCTTAGAGCGCTTCCAAGAGACCCAGTACTTC. It is translated as CASSLERFQETQYF. This rearrangement joins TRBV7-2 to TRBJ2-5; D is undetermined. Germline CDR1 SGHTA, CDR2 FQGNSA. The CDR3 consists of 14 residues. Trimming shortened V by 1 base and J by 1 base, and 7 bases separated the two germline ends.

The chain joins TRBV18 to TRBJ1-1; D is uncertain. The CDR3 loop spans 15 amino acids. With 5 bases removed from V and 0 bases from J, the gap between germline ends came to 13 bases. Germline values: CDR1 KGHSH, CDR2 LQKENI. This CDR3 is CASSEVEVMNTEAFF. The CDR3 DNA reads TGTGCCAGCTCAGAGGTGGAGGTGATGAACACTGAAGCTTTCTTT.

The CDR3 region has the DNA TGTGCCACCAGCTGGGGACTAGCAGAGAGCTACAATGAGCAGTTCTTC. This codes for CATSWGLAESYNEQFF. The V gene is TRBV15, the J gene TRBJ2-1, with TRBD2 identical over 9 bases. This CDR3 contains 16 residues. The J segment lost 3 bases and the V segment lost 5 bases, leaving 8 bases of the junction unmatched. The germline gives CDR1 LNHNV, CDR2 YYDKDF (reference sequence).

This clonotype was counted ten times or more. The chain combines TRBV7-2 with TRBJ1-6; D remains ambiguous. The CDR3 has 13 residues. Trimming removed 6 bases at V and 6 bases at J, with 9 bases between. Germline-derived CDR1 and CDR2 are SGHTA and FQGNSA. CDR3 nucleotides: TGTGCCAGCAGTCCGAGCCCTAATTCACCCCTCCACTTT. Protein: CASSPSPNSPLHF.

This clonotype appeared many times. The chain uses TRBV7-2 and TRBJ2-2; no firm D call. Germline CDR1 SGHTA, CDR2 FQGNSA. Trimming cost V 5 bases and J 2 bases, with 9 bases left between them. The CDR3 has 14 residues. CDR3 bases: TGTGCCAGCAGCCGCAGCGAAAACACCGGGGAGCTGTTTTTT. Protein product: CASSRSENTGELFF.

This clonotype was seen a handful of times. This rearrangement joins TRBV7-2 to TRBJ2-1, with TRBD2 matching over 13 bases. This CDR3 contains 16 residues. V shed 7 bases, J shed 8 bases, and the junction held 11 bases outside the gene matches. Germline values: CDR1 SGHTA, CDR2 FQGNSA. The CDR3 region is CASKLPGLAGFHEQFF. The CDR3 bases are TGTGCCAGCAAGCTACCGGGACTAGCGGGATTCCATGAGCAGTTCTTC. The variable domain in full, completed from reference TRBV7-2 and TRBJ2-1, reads GAGVSQSPSNKVTEKGKDVELRCDPISGHTALYWYRQSLGQGLEFLIYFQGNSAPDKSGLPSDRFSAERTGGSVSTLTIQRTQQEDSAVYLCASKLPGLAGFHEQFFGPGTRLTVL.

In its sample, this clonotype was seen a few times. This CDR3 reads CAISDPGLVGSGANVLTF. The CDR3 DNA reads TGTGCCATCAGTGACCCGGGACTAGTAGGTTCTGGGGCCAACGTCCTGACTTTC. The gene calls are TRBV10-3 and TRBJ2-6; 8 nucleotides align to TRBD2. Germline V gene sequence: CDR1 ENHRY, CDR2 SYGVKD. Losses at the gene ends were 3 bases for V and 1 base for J; bases not matched to a gene: 8. CDR3 length: 18 residues.